At least ten counts were recorded for the clone carrying this T cell receptor (beta chain). Healthy Caucasians alone served as donors. With 1 base removed from V and 8 bases from J, the gap between germline ends came to 16 bases. The CDR3 is 16 residues long. Germline V CDR1 and CDR2: SGHRS, YFSETQ. This record comes from a study of identical twins. A universal primer site was added by template switching, and unique molecular identifiers were carried by the cDNA. TCRdb re-called the 5' RACE reads through MiXCR, storing one row per CDR3 protein. The sample lists under 250,000 distinct CDR3 sequences, under 10% occurring once. The same data also contributed to another study, on yellow fever vaccine responses in identical twins.

The clonotype comes from a woman aged 18 to 35 in good health. The chain carries TRBV5-1 and TRBJ1-6; possible D gene TRBD1, 6 bases. The sample taken for sequencing was memory (CD45RO+) T cells sorted from blood. CDR3 loop: CASSLSKGQYYSPLHF. Here the CDR3 DNA reads TGCGCCAGCAGCTTGAGTAAAGGACAGTATTATTCACCCCTCCACTTT.